The 7 T cell receptor beta chains reported below all come from one sample, sequenced in a study of blood T cell repertoires in COVID-19. Measured with immunoSEQ multiplex PCR; TCRdb has only the in-frame clones, and not every one. Found here are hundreds of thousands of clones, 85% of them singletons; the top ten hold around a sixth. The specimen was PBMCs or T cells enriched from blood (not recorded which). The receptors here all came from a middle-aged man who had recovered from COVID-19.

This chain joins TRBV19 and TRBJ1-2, with a tentative D call TRBD1 (6 bases). The germline gives CDR1 LNHDA, CDR2 SQIVND (reference sequence). This CDR3 is 15 amino acids long. Trimming took off 9 bases at V and 4 bases at J, with 21 bases between the two ends. CDR3 region: CASGAWGLIFYGYTF. The DNA of the CDR3 is TGTGCCAGCGGCGCGTGGGGGCTCATATTCTATGGCTACACCTTC.

V usage is TRBV5-4 and J usage is TRBJ2-1; possible D gene TRBD2, 6 bases. The CDR3 runs 15 residues. V was trimmed by 5 bases and J by 6 bases, leaving 18 bases between them. The germline V gene encodes CDR1 SGHNT and CDR2 YYREEE (reference sequence). The DNA for the CDR3 is TGTGCCAGCAGTCCCGGGACTCCTTCGTCCAATGAGCAGTTCTTC. Translated: CASSPGTPSSNEQFF.

The chain joins TRBV2 to TRBJ2-7; TRBD1 agrees at 8 bases. The CDR3 loop spans 13 amino acids. CDR1 is SNHLY, CDR2 FYNNEI, per germline. V shed 11 bases and J 2 bases; nucleotides not matched to a gene: 8. The CDR3 sequence is CAGQGASTYEQYF. The CDR3 nucleotides read TGTGCCGGCCAGGGGGCTAGCACCTACGAGCAGTACTTC.

A note on this clone: At one end, the junction sequence differs from germline, possibly due to a read error. The V call is TRBV7-7, the J call TRBJ1-1; D is unresolved. Per the germline V gene, CDR1 is SSHAT and CDR2 is FNYEAQ (reference sequence). The CDR3 length is 13 residues. The CDR3 is CASSPLLNTEAFF. The CDR3 bases are TGTGCTAGCAGCCCCCTTCTGAACACTGAAGCTTTCTTT.

A single count supports this clone. The chain recombines TRBV11-3 with TRBJ2-5; TRBD2 aligns across 11 bases. CDR3 length: 16 amino acids. Germline trimming cut 1 base from V and 5 bases from J; bases unmatched to any gene: 6. Germline-derived CDR1 and CDR2 are SGHNT and YENEEA. This chain's CDR3 is CASSLGTSGSRETQYF. In DNA form, the CDR3 reads TGTGCCAGCAGCTTAGGAACTAGCGGGAGTCGCGAGACCCAGTACTTC.

This clone was picked up a small number of times. This chain links TRBV4-1 with TRBJ1-4; 7 nucleotides align to TRBD1. Germline-derived CDR1 and CDR2 are MGHRA and YSYEKL. Losses at the gene ends were 1 base for V and 7 bases for J; bases not matched to a gene: 9. The length of the CDR3 is 16 residues. This CDR3 reads CASSQVRTGQGEKLFF. The CDR3 nucleotides are TGCGCCAGCAGCCAAGTTCGGACAGGCCAGGGTGAAAAACTGTTTTTT.

The rearrangement links TRBV5-4 to TRBJ2-5; TRBD2 is a possible D gene (5 bases). The ends were cut back, 0 bases at V and 4 bases at J, with 13 bases in the middle. CDR3 length: 15 residues. Per the germline V gene, CDR1 is SGHNT and CDR2 is YYREEE (reference sequence). The chain's CDR3 is CASSLGGGLGETQYF. The CDR3 DNA follows: TGTGCCAGCAGCTTGGGAGGCGGGCTTGGAGAGACCCAGTACTTC. Using reference TRBV5-4 and TRBJ2-5 for the parts outside the CDR3, the full variable domain is ETGVTQSPTHLIKTRGQQVTLRCSSQSGHNTVSWYQQALGQGPQFIFQYYREEENGRGNFPPRFSGLQFPNYSSELNVNALELDDSALYLCASSLGGGLGETQYFGPGTRLLVL.